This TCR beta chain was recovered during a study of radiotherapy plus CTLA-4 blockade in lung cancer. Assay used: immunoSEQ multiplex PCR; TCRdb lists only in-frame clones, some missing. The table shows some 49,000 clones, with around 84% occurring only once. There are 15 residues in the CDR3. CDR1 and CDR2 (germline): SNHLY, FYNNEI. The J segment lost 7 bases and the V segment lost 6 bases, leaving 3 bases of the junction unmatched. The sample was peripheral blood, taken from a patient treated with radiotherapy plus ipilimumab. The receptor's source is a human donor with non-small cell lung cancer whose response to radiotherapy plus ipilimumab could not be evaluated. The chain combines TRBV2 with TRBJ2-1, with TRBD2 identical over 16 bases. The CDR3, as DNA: TGTGCCAGCAGGGGGACTAGCGGGAGGGCGAATGAGCAGTTCTTC. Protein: CASRGTSGRANEQFF.